What follows describes a single T cell receptor beta chain. The data belong to a study of post-analysis software for immune sequencing data. Overall study: Included courses were relapsing-remitting and secondary progressive multiple sclerosis; progressive-relapsing multiple sclerosis was also included.

Unique molecular identifiers were present in the TCR beta cDNA libraries. TCRdb redid the calling of the PCR reads with MiXCR, one entry per CDR3 protein. The sample has about half a million distinct CDR3 sequences; less than 45% are singletons. The TCR originated in a girl aged 10-17 years with multiple sclerosis. Sequencing used blood.

CDR3 DNA sequence: TGTGCCAGCAGCCAAGTGAGTAGGACAGGGTGGAGGTACTTC. Translating it yields CASSQVSRTGWRYF. The rearrangement links TRBV14 to TRBJ2-4; 8 bases map to TRBD1. The CDR3 runs to 14 residues. The ends lost 1 base at V and 15 bases at J; junction bases unmatched: 11. Germline V lookup: CDR1 SGHDN, CDR2 FVKESK.